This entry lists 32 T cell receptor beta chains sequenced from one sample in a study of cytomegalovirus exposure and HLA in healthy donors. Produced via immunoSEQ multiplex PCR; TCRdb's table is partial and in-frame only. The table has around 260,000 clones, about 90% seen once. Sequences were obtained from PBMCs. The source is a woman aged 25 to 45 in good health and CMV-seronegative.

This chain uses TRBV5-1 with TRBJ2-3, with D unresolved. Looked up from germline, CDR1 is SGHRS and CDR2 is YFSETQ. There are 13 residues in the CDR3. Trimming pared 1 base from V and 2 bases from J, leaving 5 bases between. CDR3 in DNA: TGCGCCAGCAGCTTGCCGAACACAGATACGCAGTATTTT. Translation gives CASSLPNTDTQYF.

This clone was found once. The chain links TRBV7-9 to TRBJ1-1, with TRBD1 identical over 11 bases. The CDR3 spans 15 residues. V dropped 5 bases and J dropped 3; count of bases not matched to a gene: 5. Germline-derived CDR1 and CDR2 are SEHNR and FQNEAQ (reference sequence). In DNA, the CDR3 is TGTGCCAGCAGCCCGGACAGGGGGCACTACACTGAAGCTTTCTTT. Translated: CASSPDRGHYTEAFF.

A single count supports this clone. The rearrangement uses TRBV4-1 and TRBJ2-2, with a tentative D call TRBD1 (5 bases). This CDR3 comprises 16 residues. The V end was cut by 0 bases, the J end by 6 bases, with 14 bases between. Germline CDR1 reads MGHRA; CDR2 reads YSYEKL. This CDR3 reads CASSQDPGMMAGELFF. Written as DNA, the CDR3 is TGCGCCAGCAGCCAAGATCCAGGGATGATGGCCGGGGAGCTGTTTTTT.

The CDR3 DNA reads as TGTGCTACCGGGACCTACGAGCAGTACTTC. This sequence encodes CATGTYEQYF. The chain has TRBV28 and TRBJ2-7, with D perhaps matching TRBD2 (5 bases). CDR1 and CDR2 from the germline V gene are MDHEN and SYDVKM. The CDR3 spans 10 residues. The variable domain in full, with the rest retrieved from reference TRBV28 and TRBJ2-7, is DVKVTQSSRYLVKRTGEKVFLECVQDMDHENMFWYRQDPGLGLRLIYFSYDVKMKEKGDIPEGYSVSREKKERFSLILESASTNQTSMYLCATGTYEQYFGPGTRLTVT.

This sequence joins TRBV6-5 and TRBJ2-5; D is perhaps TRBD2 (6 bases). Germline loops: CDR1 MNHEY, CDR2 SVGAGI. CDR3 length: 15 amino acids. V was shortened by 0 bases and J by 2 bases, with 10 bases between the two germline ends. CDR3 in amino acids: CASSYSTAGQETQYF. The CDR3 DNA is TGTGCCAGCAGTTACTCGACGGCGGGACAAGAGACCCAGTACTTC.

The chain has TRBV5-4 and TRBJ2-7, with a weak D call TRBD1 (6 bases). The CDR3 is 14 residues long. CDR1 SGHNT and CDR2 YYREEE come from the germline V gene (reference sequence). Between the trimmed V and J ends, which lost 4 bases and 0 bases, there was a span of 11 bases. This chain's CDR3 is CASSQDRVSYEQYF. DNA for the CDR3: TGTGCCAGCAGCCAGGACAGAGTCTCCTACGAGCAGTACTTC.

This CDR3 is CASSLARGGELFF. The CDR3 DNA sequence: TGTGCCAGCAGCTTAGCCAGGGGTGGGGAGCTGTTTTTT. The genes are TRBV11-3 and TRBJ2-2, with D possibly TRBD1 on 6 matching bases. The CDR3 has 13 residues. Trimming pared 1 base from V and 8 bases from J, leaving 8 bases between. CDR1 is SGHNT and CDR2 is YENEEA in the germline V gene.

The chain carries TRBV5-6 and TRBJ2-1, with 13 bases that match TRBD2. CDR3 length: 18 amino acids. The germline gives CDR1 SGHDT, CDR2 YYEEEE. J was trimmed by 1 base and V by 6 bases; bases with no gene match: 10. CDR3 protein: CASNGGLAGISSYNEQFF. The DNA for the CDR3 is TGTGCCAGCAACGGGGGACTAGCGGGAATTTCGTCCTACAATGAGCAGTTCTTC.

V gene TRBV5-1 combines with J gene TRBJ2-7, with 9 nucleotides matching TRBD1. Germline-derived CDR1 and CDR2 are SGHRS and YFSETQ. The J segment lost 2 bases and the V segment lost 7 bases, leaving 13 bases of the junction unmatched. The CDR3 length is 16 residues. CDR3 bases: TGCGCCAGCCGACCTACAGGGGGCGCAGGGGCCTACGAGCAGTACTTC. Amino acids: CASRPTGGAGAYEQYF.

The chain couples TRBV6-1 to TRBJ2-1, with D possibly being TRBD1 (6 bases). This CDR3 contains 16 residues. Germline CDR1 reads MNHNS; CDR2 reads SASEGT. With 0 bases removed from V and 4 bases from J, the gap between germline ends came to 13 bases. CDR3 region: CASSEATQGPYNEQFF. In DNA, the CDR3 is TGTGCCAGCAGTGAAGCTACACAGGGACCTTACAATGAGCAGTTCTTC.

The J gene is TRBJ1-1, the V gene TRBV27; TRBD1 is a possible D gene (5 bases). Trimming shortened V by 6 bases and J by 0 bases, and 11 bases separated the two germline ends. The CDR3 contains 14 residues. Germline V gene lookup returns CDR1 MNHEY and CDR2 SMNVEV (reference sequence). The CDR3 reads CASSTGPMNTEAFF. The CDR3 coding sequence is TGTGCCAGCAGCACAGGACCGATGAACACTGAAGCTTTCTTT.

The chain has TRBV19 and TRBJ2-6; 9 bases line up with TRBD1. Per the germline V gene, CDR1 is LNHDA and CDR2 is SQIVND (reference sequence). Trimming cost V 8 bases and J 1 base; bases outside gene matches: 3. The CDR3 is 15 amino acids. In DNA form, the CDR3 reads TGTGCCAGTGGACAGGGGATGTCTGGGGCCAACGTCCTGACTTTC. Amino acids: CASGQGMSGANVLTF.

The CDR3 DNA follows: TGTGCCAGTAGATCGGCGAGGGGAAGAGGCGGCTACACCTTC. Amino acids: CASRSARGRGGYTF. The rearrangement uses TRBV19 and TRBJ1-2, with D maybe TRBD1 (5 bases). The CDR3 has 14 residues. Germline assignment: CDR1 LNHDA and CDR2 SQIVND (reference sequence). V lost 6 bases and J lost 8, with 19 bases in between.

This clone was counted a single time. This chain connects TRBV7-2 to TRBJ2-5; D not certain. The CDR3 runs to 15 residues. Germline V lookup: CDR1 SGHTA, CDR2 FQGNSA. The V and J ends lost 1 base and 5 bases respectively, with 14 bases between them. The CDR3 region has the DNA TGTGCCAGCAGCTTAGTCACAAGCGCGTACGAGACCCAGTACTTC. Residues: CASSLVTSAYETQYF. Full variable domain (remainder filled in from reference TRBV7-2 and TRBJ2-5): GAGVSQSPSNKVTEKGKDVELRCDPISGHTALYWYRQSLGQGLEFLIYFQGNSAPDKSGLPSDRFSAERTGGSVSTLTIQRTQQEDSAVYLCASSLVTSAYETQYFGPGTRLLVL.

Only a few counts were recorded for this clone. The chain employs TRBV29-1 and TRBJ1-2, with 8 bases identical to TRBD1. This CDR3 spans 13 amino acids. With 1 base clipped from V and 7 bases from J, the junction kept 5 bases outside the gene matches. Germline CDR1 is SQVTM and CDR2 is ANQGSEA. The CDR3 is CSVEAQGAGGYTF. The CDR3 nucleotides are TGCAGCGTTGAAGCTCAGGGGGCGGGTGGCTACACCTTC. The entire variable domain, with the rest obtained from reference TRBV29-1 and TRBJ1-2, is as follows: SAVISQKPSRDICQRGTSLTIQCQVDSQVTMMFWYRQQPGQSLTLIATANQGSEATYESGFVIDKFPISRPNLTFSTLTVSNMSPEDSSIYLCSVEAQGAGGYTFGSGTRLTVV.

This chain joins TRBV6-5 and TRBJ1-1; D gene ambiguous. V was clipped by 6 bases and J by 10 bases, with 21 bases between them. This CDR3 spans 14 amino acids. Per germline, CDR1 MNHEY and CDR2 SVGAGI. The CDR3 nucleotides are TGTGCCAGCAGCCCTTCCCCTATACAGTTTCCAGCTTTCTTT. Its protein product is CASSPSPIQFPAFF.

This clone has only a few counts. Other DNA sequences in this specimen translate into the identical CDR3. For the CDR3, the DNA is TGTGCCAGCAGCCAGGGATTGAACACCGGGGAGCTGTTTTTT. Protein sequence: CASSQGLNTGELFF. This rearrangement joins TRBV4-2 to TRBJ2-2, with D hard to call. This CDR3 spans 14 amino acids. Trimming shortened V by 3 bases and J by 1 base, and 6 bases separated the two germline ends. Looked up from germline, CDR1 is LGHNA and CDR2 is YNFKEQ.

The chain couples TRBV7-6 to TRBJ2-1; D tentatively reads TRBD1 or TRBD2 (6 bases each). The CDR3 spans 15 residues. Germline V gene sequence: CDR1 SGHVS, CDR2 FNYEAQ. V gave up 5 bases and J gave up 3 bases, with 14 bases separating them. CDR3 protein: CASSAGHLIYNEQFF. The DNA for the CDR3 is TGTGCCAGCAGCGCGGGACATCTCATCTACAATGAGCAGTTCTTC. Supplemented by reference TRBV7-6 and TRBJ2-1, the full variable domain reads GAGVSQSPRYKVTKRGQDVALRCDPISGHVSLYWYRQALGQGPEFLTYFNYEAQQDKSGLPNDRFSAERPEGSISTLTIQRTEQRDSAMYRCASSAGHLIYNEQFFGPGTRLTVL.

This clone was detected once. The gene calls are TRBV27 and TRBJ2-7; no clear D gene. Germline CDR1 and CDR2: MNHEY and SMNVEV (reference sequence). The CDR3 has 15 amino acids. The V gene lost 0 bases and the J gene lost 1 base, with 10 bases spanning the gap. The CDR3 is CASSLSNSESYEQYF. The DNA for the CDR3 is TGTGCCAGCAGTTTATCGAACAGTGAATCCTACGAGCAGTACTTC.

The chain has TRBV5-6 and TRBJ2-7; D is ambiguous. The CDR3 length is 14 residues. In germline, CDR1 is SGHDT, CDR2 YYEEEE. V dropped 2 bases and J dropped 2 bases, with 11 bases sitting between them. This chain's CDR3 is CASSLGYTAYEQYF. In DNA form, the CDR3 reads TGTGCCAGCAGCTTAGGCTACACCGCCTACGAGCAGTACTTC.

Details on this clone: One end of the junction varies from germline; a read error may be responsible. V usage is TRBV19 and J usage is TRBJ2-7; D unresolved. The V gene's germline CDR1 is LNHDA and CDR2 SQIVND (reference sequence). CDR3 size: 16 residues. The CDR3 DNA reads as TGTGCCAGTAGTATAGATGTAGGGCCGAGCTCCTCCGAGCAGTACTTC. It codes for CASSIDVGPSSSEQYF. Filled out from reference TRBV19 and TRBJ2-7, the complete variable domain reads DGGITQSPKYLFRKEGQNVTLSCEQNLNHDAMYWYRQDPGQGLRLIYYSQIVNDFQKGDIAEGYSVSREKKESFPLTVTSAQKNPTAFYLCASSIDVGPSSSEQYFGPGTRLTVT.

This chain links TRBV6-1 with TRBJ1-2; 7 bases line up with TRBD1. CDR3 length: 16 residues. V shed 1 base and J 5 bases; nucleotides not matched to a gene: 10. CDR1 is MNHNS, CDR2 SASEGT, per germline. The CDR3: CASSEGGDSYYYGYTF. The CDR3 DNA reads TGTGCCAGCAGTGAAGGGGGGGACAGTTACTATTATGGCTACACCTTC.

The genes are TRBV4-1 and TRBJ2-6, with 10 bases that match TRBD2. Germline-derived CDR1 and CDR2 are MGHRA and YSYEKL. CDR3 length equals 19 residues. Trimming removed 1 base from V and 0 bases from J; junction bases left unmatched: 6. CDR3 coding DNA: TGCGCCAGCAGCCAAGTACCAGCGGGAGGGAGCTCTGGGGCCAACGTCCTGACTTTC. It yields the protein CASSQVPAGGSSGANVLTF.

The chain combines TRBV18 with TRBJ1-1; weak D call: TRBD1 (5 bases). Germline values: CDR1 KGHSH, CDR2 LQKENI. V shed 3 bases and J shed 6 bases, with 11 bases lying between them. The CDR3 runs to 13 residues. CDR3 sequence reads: CASSPDSLAEAFF. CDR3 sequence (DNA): TGTGCCAGCTCACCCGACAGCCTAGCTGAAGCTTTCTTT.

CDR3 nucleotides: TGTGCCATCAGTGAGTCGGATGGACAGGGGGAGACCCAGTACTTC. Translating it yields CAISESDGQGETQYF. The chain is built from TRBV10-3 and TRBJ2-5; TRBD1 matches 9 bases. The CDR3 totals 15 residues. Germline CDR1 reads ENHRY; CDR2 reads SYGVKD. J lost 5 bases, V lost 0 bases, and 4 bases had no gene match.

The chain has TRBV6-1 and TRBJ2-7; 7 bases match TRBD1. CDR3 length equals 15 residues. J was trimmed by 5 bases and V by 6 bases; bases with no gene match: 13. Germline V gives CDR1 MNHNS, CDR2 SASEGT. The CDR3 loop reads CASRGTNRGLHEQYF. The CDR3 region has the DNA TGTGCCAGCAGAGGTACCAATAGGGGGCTACACGAGCAGTACTTC.

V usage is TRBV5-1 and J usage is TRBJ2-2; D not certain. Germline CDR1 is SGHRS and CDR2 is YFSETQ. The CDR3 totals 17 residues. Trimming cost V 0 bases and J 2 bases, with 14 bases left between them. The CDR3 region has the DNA TGCGCCAGCAGCTTGGCCATGCGGTTTTCTAACACCGGGGAGCTGTTTTTT. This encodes CASSLAMRFSNTGELFF.

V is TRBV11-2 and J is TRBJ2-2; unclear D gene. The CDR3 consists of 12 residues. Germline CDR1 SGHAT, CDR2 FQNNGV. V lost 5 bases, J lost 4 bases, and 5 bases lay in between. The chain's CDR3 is CASSPPTGELFF. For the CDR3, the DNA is TGTGCCAGCAGCCCCCCCACCGGGGAGCTGTTTTTT.

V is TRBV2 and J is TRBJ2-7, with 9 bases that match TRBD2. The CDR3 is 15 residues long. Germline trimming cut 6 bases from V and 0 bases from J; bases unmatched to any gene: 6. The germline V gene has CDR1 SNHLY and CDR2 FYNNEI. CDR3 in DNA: TGTGCCAGCAGGCTGAGACTAGCGGACTCCTACGAGCAGTACTTC. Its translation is CASRLRLADSYEQYF.

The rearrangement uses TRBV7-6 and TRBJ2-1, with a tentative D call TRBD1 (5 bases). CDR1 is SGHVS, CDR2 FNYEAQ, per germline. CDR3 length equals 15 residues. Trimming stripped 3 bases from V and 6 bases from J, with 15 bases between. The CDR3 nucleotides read TGTGCCAGCAGCTTGGGGCTAGGTGCAGTCAATGAGCAGTTCTTC. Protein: CASSLGLGAVNEQFF.

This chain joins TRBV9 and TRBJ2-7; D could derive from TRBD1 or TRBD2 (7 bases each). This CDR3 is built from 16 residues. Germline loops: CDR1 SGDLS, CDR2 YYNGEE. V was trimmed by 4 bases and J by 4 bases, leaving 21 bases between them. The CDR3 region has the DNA TGTGCCAGCAGCTCCACCCCGCAGGGGGGGACGTACGAGCAGTACTTC. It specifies CASSSTPQGGTYEQYF.

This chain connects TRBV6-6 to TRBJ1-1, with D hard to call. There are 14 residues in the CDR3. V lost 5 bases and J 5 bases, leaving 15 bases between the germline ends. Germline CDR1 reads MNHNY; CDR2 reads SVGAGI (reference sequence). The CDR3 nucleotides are TGTGCCAGCAGTATCCGGGCCAAGAGAACTGAAGCTTTCTTT. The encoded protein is CASSIRAKRTEAFF.